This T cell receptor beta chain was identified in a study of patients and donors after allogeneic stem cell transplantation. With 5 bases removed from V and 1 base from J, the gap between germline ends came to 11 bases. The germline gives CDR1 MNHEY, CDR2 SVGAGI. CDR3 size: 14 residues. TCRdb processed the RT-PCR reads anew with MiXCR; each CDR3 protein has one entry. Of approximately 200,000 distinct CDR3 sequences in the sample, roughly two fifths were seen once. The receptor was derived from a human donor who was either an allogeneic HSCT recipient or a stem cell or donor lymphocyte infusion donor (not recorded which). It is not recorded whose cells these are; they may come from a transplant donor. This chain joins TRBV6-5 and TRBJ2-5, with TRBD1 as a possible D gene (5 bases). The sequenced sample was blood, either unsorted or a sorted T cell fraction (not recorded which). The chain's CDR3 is CASSKGHSQETQYF. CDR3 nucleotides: TGTGCCAGCAGTAAAGGACATTCCCAAGAGACCCAGTACTTC.